These T cell receptor beta chains were read from a single sample in a study of blood T cell repertoires in COVID-19. This table comes from immunoSEQ multiplex PCR, and its TCRdb copy is limited to in-frame clones, with some not included. The repertoire includes some 98,000 clones, 65% to 90% of them detected once, and roughly 11% sits in the top ten. Sequencing used peripheral blood. These receptor sequences come from a man aged 65-85 years with active or convalescent COVID-19. The CDR3 runs from the conserved cysteine through the conserved F or W.

v_gene	j_gene	CDR3aa
TRBV3-1/TRBV3-2	TRBJ1-2	CASRHQGFDYGYTF
TRBV29-1	TRBJ1-2	CSVEDLRGGHGYTF
TRBV5-1	TRBJ2-1	CASSLVAGGGGGEQFF
TRBV19	TRBJ1-5	CASRGDFSNQPQHF
TRBV25-1	TRBJ2-7	CASSEQQGAGQYF
TRBV19	TRBJ1-1	CASNGGRGFDTEAFF
TRBV7-8	TRBJ1-2	CASSTSTGGAYGYTF
TRBV23-1	TRBJ2-3	CASSVPLGLAGAFDTQYF
TRBV29-1	TRBJ1-5	CSVTGVGGNQPQHF
TRBV27	TRBJ2-3	CASSSVGLDTQYF
TRBV5-1	TRBJ1-4	CASSLGTGRTNEKLFF
TRBV27	TRBJ2-2	CASSLGGFGELFF
TRBV11-3	TRBJ2-3	CASSSRGTDTQYF
TRBV3-1/TRBV3-2	TRBJ1-1	CASSQVQVGGAFF
TRBV19	TRBJ1-1	CASSTQGFESYEAFF
TRBV7-2	TRBJ1-3	CASSLYSSGNTIYF
TRBV6-5	TRBJ2-7	CASSGPGNQYEQYF
TRBV21-1	TRBJ2-2	CASSRGSTGELFF
TRBV27	TRBJ2-2	CASSWGETGELFF
TRBV11-2	TRBJ2-4	CASSLFPENIQYF
TRBV7-9	TRBJ2-7	CASSSRTLGNEQYF
TRBV4-2	TRBJ1-3	CASSQDEGGGNTIYF
TRBV27	TRBJ1-2	CASSFGQGVGGYTF
TRBV7-8	TRBJ2-3	CASRTLGGPGGNTDTQYF
TRBV18	TRBJ2-7	CASSPTSGGVNEQYF
TRBV11-3	TRBJ2-1	CASSLGGTANEQFF
TRBV23-1	TRBJ2-5	CASSQALETQYF
TRBV7-2	TRBJ2-2	CASASSGLNTGELFF
TRBV7-2	TRBJ1-2	CASSYRTGTYGYTF